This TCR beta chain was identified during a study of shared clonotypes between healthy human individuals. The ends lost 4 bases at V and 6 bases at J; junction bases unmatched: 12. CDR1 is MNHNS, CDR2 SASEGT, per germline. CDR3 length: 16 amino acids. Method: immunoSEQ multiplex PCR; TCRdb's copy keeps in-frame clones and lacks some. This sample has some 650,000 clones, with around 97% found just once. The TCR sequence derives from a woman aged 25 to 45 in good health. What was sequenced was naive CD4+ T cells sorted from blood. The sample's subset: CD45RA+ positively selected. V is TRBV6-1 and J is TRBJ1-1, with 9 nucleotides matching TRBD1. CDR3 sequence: CASSVGTGWMGSEAFF. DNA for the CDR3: TGTGCCAGCAGTGTTGGGACAGGGTGGATGGGCTCTGAAGCTTTCTTT.